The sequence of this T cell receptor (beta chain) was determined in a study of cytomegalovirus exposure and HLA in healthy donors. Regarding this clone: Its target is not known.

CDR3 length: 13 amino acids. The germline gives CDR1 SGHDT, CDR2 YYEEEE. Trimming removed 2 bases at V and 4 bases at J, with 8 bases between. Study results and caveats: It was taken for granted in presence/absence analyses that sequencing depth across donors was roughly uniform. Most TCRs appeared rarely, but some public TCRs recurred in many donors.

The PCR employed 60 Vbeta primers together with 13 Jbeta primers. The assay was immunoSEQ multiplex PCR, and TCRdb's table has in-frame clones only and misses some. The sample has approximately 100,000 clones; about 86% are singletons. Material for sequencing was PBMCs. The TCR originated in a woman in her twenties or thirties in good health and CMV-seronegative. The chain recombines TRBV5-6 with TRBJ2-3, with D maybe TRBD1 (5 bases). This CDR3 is CASSFDRADTQYF. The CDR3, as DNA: TGTGCCAGCAGCTTTGACAGAGCAGATACGCAGTATTTT.